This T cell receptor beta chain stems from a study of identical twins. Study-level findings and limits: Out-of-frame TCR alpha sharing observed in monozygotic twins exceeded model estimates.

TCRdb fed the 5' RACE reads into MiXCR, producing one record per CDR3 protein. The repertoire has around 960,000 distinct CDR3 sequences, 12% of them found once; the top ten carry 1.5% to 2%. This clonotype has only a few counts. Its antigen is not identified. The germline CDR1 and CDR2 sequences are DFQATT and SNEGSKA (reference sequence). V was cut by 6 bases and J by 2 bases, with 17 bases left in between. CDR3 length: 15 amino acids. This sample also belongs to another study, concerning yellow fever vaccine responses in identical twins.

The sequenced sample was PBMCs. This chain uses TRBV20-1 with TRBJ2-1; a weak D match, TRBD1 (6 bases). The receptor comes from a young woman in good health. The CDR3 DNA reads TGCAGTGCGGGGCCGGGACAAACGCCCTACAATGAGCAGTTCTTC. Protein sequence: CSAGPGQTPYNEQFF.